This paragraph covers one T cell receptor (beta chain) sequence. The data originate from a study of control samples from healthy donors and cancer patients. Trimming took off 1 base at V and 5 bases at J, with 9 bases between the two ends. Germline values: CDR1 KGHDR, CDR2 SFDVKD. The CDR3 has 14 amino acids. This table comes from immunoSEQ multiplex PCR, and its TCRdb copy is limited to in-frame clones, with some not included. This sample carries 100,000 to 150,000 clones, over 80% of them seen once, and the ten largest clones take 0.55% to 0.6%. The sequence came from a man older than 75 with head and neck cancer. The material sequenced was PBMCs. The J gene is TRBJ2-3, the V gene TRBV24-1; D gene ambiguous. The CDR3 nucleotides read TGTGCCACCAGTGATTTTCGGACGGGAGATACGCAGTATTTT. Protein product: CATSDFRTGDTQYF.